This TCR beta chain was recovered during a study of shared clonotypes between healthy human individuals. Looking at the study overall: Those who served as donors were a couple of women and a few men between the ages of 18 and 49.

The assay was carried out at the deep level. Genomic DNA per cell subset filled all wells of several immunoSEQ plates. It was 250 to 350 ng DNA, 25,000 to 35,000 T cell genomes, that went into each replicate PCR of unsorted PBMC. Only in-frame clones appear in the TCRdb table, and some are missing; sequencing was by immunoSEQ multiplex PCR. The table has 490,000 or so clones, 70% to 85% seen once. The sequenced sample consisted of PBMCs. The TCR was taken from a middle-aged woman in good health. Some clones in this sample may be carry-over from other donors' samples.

The CDR3 is CASSTREGTETQYF. The CDR3 coding sequence is TGTGCCAGCAGCACAAGGGAGGGAACCGAGACCCAGTACTTC. This chain links TRBV11-2 with TRBJ2-5; 7 bases align to TRBD2. Germline lookup yields CDR1 SGHAT and CDR2 FQNNGV. The CDR3 has 14 amino acids. Trimming cost V 5 bases and J 5 bases; bases outside gene matches: 8.